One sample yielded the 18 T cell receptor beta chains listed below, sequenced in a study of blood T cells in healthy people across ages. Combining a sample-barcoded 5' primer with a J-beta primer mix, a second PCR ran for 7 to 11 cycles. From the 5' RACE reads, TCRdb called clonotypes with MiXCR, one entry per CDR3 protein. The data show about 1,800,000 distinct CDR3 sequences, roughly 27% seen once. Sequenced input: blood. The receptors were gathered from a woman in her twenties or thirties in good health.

The CDR3 here is CASSSARTSGRMRYLDTQYF. The DNA of the CDR3 is TGTGCCAGCAGTTCCGCGAGGACTAGCGGGAGAATGAGGTATCTGGATACGCAGTATTTT. This chain joins TRBV6-2 or TRBV6-3 and TRBJ2-3; 13 nucleotides align to TRBD2. Trimming cost V 4 bases and J 6 bases; bases outside gene matches: 19. Germline V gene lookup returns CDR1 MNHEY and CDR2 SVGEGT. CDR3 length equals 20 residues.

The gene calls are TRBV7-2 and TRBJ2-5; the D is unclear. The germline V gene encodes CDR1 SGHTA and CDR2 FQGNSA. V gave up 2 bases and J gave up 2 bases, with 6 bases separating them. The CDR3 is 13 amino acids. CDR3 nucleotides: TGTGCCAGCAGCTTACCGTTTCAAGAGACCCAGTACTTC. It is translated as CASSLPFQETQYF.

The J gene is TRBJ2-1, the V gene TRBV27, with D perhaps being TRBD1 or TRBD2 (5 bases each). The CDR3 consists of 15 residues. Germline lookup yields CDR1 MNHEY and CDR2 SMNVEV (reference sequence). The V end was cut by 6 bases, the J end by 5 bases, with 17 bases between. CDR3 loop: CASRGTRRGDNEQFF. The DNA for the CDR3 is TGTGCCAGCAGGGGGACCCGCCGGGGAGACAATGAGCAGTTCTTC.

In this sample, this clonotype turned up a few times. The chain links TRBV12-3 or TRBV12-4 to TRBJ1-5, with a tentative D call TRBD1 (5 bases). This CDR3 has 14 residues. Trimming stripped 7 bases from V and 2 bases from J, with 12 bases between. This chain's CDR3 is CASTSGSRNQPQHF. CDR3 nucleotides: TGTGCCAGCACCTCAGGGTCTCGCAATCAGCCCCAGCATTTT.

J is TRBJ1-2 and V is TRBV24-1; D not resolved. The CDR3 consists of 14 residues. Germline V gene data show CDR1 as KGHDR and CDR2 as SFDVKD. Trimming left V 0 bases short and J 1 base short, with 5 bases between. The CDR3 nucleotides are TGTGCCACCAGTGATTTGACCTATAACTATGGCTACACCTTC. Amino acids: CATSDLTYNYGYTF.

The CDR3 protein is CASGSRGGSNQPQHF. CDR3 nucleotide sequence: TGTGCCAGCGGCTCCCGGGGGGGGAGCAATCAGCCCCAGCATTTT. V usage is TRBV9 and J usage is TRBJ1-5; TRBD1 is a possible D gene (5 bases). CDR3 length equals 15 residues. Germline CDR1 is SGDLS and CDR2 is YYNGEE. V lost 7 bases and J lost 1, with 15 bases in between.

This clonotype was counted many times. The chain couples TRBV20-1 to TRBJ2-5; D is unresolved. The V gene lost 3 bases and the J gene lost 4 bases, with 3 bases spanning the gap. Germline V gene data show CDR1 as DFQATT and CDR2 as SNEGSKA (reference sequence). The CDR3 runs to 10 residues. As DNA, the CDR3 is TGCAGTGCTAGGAGAGAGACCCAGTACTTC. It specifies CSARRETQYF.

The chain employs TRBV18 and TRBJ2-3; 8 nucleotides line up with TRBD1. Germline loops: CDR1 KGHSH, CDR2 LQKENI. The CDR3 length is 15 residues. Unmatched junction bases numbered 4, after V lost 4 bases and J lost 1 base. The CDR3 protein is CASSRAGQGTDTQYF. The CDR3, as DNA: TGTGCCAGCTCACGCGCGGGACAGGGCACAGATACGCAGTATTTT.

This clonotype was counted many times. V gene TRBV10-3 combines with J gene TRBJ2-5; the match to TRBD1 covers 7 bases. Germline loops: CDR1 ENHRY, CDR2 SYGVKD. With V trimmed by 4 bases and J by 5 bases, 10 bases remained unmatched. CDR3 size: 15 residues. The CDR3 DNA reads TGTGCCATCAGTGCCCCGACAGGGAAGGGGGAGACCCAGTACTTC. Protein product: CAISAPTGKGETQYF.

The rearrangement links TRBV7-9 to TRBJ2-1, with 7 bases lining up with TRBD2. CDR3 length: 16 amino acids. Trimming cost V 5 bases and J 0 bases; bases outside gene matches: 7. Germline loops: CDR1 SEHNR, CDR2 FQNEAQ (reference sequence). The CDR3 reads CASSLTSPISYNEQFF. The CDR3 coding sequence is TGTGCCAGCAGCCTGACTAGCCCTATCTCCTACAATGAGCAGTTCTTC.

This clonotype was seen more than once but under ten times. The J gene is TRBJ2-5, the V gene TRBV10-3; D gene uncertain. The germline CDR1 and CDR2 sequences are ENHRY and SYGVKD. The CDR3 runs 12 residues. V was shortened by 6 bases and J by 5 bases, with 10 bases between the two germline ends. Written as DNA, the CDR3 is TGTGCCATCAGCAGCGTCCGGGAGACCCAGTACTTC. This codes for CAISSVRETQYF.

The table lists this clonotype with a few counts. CDR3 sequence: CASREDRAGETQYF. The CDR3 DNA sequence: TGTGCCAGCAGGGAGGACAGGGCTGGCGAGACCCAGTACTTC. The V call is TRBV2, the J call TRBJ2-5, with 8 nucleotides matching TRBD1. Per germline, CDR1 SNHLY and CDR2 FYNNEI. With 6 bases clipped from V and 5 bases from J, the junction kept 8 bases outside the gene matches. The CDR3 spans 14 residues.

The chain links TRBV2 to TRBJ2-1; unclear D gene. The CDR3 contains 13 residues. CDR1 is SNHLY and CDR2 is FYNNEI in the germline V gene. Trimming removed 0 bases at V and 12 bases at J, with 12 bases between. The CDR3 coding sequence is TGTGCCAGCAGTGAAGCTTACTACGACCCGCAGTTCTTC. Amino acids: CASSEAYYDPQFF.

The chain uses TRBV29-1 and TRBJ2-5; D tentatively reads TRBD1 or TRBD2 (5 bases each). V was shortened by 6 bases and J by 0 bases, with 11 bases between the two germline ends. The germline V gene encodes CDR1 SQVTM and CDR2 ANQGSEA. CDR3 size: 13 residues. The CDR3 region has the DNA TGCAGCGTGAATGAGGGGTACCAAGAGACCCAGTACTTC. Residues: CSVNEGYQETQYF. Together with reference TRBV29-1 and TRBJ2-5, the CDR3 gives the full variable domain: SAVISQKPSRDICQRGTSLTIQCQVDSQVTMMFWYRQQPGQSLTLIATANQGSEATYESGFVIDKFPISRPNLTFSTLTVSNMSPEDSSIYLCSVNEGYQETQYFGPGTRLLVL.

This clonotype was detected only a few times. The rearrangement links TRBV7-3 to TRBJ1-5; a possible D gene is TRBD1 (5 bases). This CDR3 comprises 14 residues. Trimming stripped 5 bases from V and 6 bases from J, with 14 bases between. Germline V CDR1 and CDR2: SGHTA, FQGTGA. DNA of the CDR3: TGTGCCAGCAGCACGACAGTGGAAGCTCAGCCCCAGCATTTT. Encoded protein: CASSTTVEAQPQHF.

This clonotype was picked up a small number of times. DNA of the CDR3: TGCAGTGCTAGTCGAGGGCCCATGACTGAAGCTTTCTTT. Its protein is CSASRGPMTEAFF. V gene TRBV20-1 combines with J gene TRBJ1-1, with unresolved D. Germline V gives CDR1 DFQATT, CDR2 SNEGSKA (reference sequence). The V end lost 3 bases, the J end lost 5 bases, and 13 bases lay between the germline ends. The CDR3 totals 13 residues.

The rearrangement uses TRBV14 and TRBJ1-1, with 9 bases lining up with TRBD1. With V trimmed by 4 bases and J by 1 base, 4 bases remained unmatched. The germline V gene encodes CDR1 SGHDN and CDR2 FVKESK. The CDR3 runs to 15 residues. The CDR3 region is CASSLQTGGNTEAFF. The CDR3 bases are TGTGCCAGCAGCCTCCAGACAGGGGGGAACACTGAAGCTTTCTTT.

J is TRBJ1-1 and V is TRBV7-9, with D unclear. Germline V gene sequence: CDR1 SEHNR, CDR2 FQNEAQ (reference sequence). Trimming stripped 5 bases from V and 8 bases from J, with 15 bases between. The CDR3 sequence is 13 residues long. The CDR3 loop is CASSPTPRQEAFF. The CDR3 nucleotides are TGTGCCAGCAGCCCCACCCCAAGACAAGAAGCTTTCTTT.